Reported below is one T cell receptor (beta chain). Its binding antigen is unknown. One base away there is no much larger clone; base qualities are not given. This entry comes from a study of blood T cell repertoires in COVID-19 (dated by TCRdb to about 2020). As for the study more broadly: The collaborator samples originated in the United States, Italy and Spain and spanned the acute and convalescent phases of COVID-19. The samples were drawn from the first 160 participants of the ongoing ImmuneRACE study and from some 1,300 subjects provided by 6 global collaborators. Deeply sampled blood TCRbeta repertoires from subjects exposed to, actively infected with, or recovered from COVID-19 were included in the dataset. HLA class I and class II types, where available, came from metadata supplied by the sample provider rather than from assay-based typing. The prospective study material was composed of cDNA or gDNA derived from T cells, B-cell-depleted T cells, or PBMCs. Nearly every sample came with metadata listing a de-identified subject ID, COVID-19 status, age in years and sex. The repertoires were released in a freely available public database meant as a resource for research on the immune response to SARS-CoV-2.

Relative to germline, V is 3 bases shorter and J is 3 bases shorter, with 9 bases between their ends. Counted from cysteine to phenylalanine, this CDR3 has 14 amino acids. Only the CDR3 DNA is retained, 42 bases long and in frame from the first base. The germline V gene encodes CDR1 SGDLS and CDR2 YYNGEE. Results and caveats for the whole study, not just this receptor: How much clinical and demographic metadata was included differed by source and by participant, and the metadata was provided uncurated.

Another Seattle source contributed samples from volunteer blood donors who had recovered from COVID-19. Collaborating institutions collected whole blood in K2EDTA tubes following their own protocols. For TCRbeta analysis, collaborator samples were shipped as frozen whole blood, as isolated PBMCs, or as DNA extracted from either sample type. TCRbeta CDR3 regions were amplified from genomic DNA using the immunoSEQ Assay, a bias-controlled multiplex PCR. The authors' analysis ran thus. The number of nucleated cells in each sample was estimated from the amplification of reference gene primers within the assay. Sequence reads were collapsed and filtered to measure the absolute abundance of every unique TCRbeta CDR3 rearrangement. For each sample, productive Simpson clonality was calculated by taking the square root of Simpson's diversity index across productive rearrangements. The source is immuneACCESS, and TCRdb retained only in-frame sequences with V and J called. Part of the clones is not carried over; for the studies checked, unresolved V genes explain less than half of this, and the remainder is unexplained. That table is the source of V, J and clone size, and D and trimming were worked out from the DNA. The sample yields 170,000 or so clones; more than 75% were counted once. Jointly, the top ten make up 0.85% to 0.95% of the sample.

This sequence was found in a woman aged 18-30 years who had recovered from COVID-19. Recombination linked TRBV9 to TRBJ2-2; perhaps TRBD1 is the D gene, with 5 bases matching. Sequencing was carried out using peripheral blood. The DNA is TGTGCCAGCAGCGGGGGCAGCTACACCGGGGAGCTGTTTTTT. It encodes CASSGGSYTGELFF.